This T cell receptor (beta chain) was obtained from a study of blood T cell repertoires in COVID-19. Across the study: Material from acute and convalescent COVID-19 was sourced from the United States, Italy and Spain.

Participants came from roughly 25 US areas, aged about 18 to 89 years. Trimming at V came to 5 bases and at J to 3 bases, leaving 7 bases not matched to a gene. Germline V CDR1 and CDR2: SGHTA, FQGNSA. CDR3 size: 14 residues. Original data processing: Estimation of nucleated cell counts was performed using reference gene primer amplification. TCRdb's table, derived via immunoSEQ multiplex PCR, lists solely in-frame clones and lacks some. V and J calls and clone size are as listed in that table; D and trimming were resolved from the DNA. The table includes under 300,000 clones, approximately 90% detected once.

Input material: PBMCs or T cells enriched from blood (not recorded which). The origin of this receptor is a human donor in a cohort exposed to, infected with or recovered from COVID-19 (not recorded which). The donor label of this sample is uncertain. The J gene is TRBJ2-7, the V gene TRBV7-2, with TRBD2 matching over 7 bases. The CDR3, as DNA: TGTGCCAGCAGCGCTGCTAGCGGAAACTACGAGCAGTACTTC. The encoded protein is CASSAASGNYEQYF.